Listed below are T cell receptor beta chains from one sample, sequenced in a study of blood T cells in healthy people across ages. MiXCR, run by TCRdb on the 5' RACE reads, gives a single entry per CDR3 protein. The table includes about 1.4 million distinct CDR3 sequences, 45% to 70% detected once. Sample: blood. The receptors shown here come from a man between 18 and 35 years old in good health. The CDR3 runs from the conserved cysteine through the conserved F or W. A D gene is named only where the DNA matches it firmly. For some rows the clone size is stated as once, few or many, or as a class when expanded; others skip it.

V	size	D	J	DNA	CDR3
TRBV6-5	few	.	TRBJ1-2	TGTGCCAGCAGTTACGCATACCCTCTCCAGGGATCCGGTTATGGCTACACCTTC	CASSYAYPLQGSGYGYTF
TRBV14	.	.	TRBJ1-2	TGTGCCAGCAGCCAGTTAATTGGGACATTGCCCTCCTATGGCTACACCTTC	CASSQLIGTLPSYGYTF
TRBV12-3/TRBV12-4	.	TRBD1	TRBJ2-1	TGTGCCAGCAGGACCCAGGACAGGGGGTTCGATGAGCAGTTCTTC	CASRTQDRGFDEQFF
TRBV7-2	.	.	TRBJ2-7	TGTGCCAGCAGCCCCACACCATATCCAGGGGAGACCCGGTACTTC	CASSPTPYPGETRYF
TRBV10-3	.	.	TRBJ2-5	TGTGCCATCAGTGCCAACCGGGACTCTAAGCTCGAGACCCAGTACTTC	CAISANRDSKLETQYF
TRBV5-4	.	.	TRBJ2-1	TGTGCCAGCAGCCCCAACCTGGATGGGCAGTTCTTC	CASSPNLDGQFF
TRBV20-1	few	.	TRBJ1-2	TGCAGTGCTAGAGATCACAGATCTAACTATGGCTACACCTTC	CSARDHRSNYGYTF
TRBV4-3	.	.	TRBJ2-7	TGCGCCAGCAGCCAAGAGCGGGTCAGGAACGAGCAGTACTTC	CASSQERVRNEQYF
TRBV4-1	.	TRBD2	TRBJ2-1	TGCGCCAGCAGCCAAGTCTCGTCGGGGGGTGGGAGCTCCTACAATGAGCAGTTCTTC	CASSQVSSGGGSSYNEQFF
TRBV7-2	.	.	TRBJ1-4	TGTGCCAGCAGCCGACTTGCCAGGAGGCCTAATGAAAAACTGTTTTTT	CASSRLARRPNEKLFF
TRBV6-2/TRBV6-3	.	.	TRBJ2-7	TGTGCCACCACGGAGGCCTACGAGCAGTACTTC	CATTEAYEQYF
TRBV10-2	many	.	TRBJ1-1	TGCGCCAGCAGTGAGGGCACTGAAGCTTTCTTT	CASSEGTEAFF
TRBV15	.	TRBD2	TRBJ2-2	TGTGCCACCAGCAGAGAAGTTGGCGGGAGCACCGGGGAGCTGTTTTTT	CATSREVGGSTGELFF
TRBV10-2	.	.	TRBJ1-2	TGCGCCAGCAGTGGTGGAGGGGCCGAGAGCTATGGCTACACCTTC	CASSGGGAESYGYTF
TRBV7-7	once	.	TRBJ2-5	TGTGCCAGCAGCTCCGGGACCCACGAGGGGGAGACCCAGTACTTC	CASSSGTHEGETQYF